These 7 T cell receptor beta chains were all obtained from the same sample, sequenced in a study of OX40 agonist ivuxolimab in advanced cancers. Measured with immunoSEQ multiplex PCR; TCRdb has only the in-frame clones, and not every one. The sample records approximately 64,000 clones, 87% being singletons. The material sequenced was CD4+ or CD8+ T cells sorted from blood, taken in a trial of the OX40 agonist ivuxolimab. Source of these receptors: an adult with an advanced solid tumor such as melanoma, head and neck, liver or kidney cancer.

This clone was counted once. The rearrangement uses TRBV5-1 and TRBJ1-4; a weak D match, TRBD1 (5 bases). CDR1 SGHRS and CDR2 YFSETQ come from the germline V gene. V lost 4 bases to trimming and J lost 8 bases, with 18 bases between them. This CDR3 comprises 15 residues. CDR3 sequence: CASSGALGGNEKLFF. DNA of the CDR3: TGCGCCAGCAGCGGGGCCCTGGGAGGGAACGAAAAACTGTTTTTT.

V is TRBV9 and J is TRBJ1-1; TRBD1 agrees at 12 bases. Germline CDR1 SGDLS, CDR2 YYNGEE. The V gene end was trimmed by 4 bases and the J gene end by 0 bases; junction bases not matched to a gene: 7. The CDR3 runs to 17 residues. CDR3 sequence reads: CASSPTGTGGMNTEAFF. DNA of the CDR3: TGTGCCAGCAGCCCGACCGGGACAGGGGGCATGAACACTGAAGCTTTCTTT.

V gene TRBV5-1 combines with J gene TRBJ2-1, with 10 bases fitting TRBD2. V lost 4 bases and J lost 2; bases outside the gene matches: 3. The CDR3 is 15 amino acids. The V gene's germline CDR1 is SGHRS and CDR2 YFSETQ. The CDR3: CASSPTSGTYNEQFF. Here the CDR3 DNA reads TGCGCCAGCAGCCCTACTAGCGGGACCTACAATGAGCAGTTCTTC.

The V and J genes are TRBV6-5 and TRBJ2-7, with TRBD2 matching over 7 bases. CDR1 and CDR2 (germline): MNHEY, SVGAGI. This CDR3 has 14 residues. V shed 7 bases, J shed 7 bases, and the junction held 13 bases outside the gene matches. CDR3 sequence (DNA): TGTGCCAGCAAACCTCGGACTAGTTTCCTTGAGCAGTACTTC. The encoded protein is CASKPRTSFLEQYF.

The rearrangement uses TRBV5-4 and TRBJ2-5, with D possibly called TRBD1 or TRBD2 (6 bases each). The V end lost 2 bases, the J end lost 4 bases, and 15 bases lay between the germline ends. Germline CDR1 reads SGHNT; CDR2 reads YYREEE (reference sequence). The CDR3 contains 15 residues. In nucleotides, the CDR3 is TGTGCCAGCAGCTTTCCAAGGGGGGTTGGAGAGACCCAGTACTTC. It translates to CASSFPRGVGETQYF.

The chain links TRBV2 to TRBJ2-1; no definite D call. This CDR3 has 11 residues. Germline V gives CDR1 SNHLY, CDR2 FYNNEI. Trimming stripped 8 bases from V and 4 bases from J, with 6 bases between. The DNA of the CDR3 is TGTGCCAGCGCGGATTACAATGAGCAGTTCTTC. Amino acid sequence: CASADYNEQFF.

The chain links TRBV5-4 to TRBJ2-5; TRBD1 matches at 7 bases. V lost 1 base, J lost 4 bases, and 1 base stayed unmatched. Germline-derived CDR1 and CDR2 are SGHNT and YYREEE (reference sequence). CDR3 length: 13 residues. CDR3 sequence: CASSLPGGETQYF. DNA of the CDR3: TGTGCCAGCAGCTTGCCAGGGGGAGAGACCCAGTACTTC.